This is a list of T cell receptor beta chains from one sample in a study of T-cell reconstitution after alpha-beta-depleted transplantation in children. MiXCR was run by TCRdb on the PCR reads, yielding one entry per CDR3 protein. Seen here are 750,000 to 950,000 distinct CDR3 sequences, roughly 15% observed once, and the top ten hold just under 5%. The source was PBMCs, mostly from graft donor cells, collected 360 days after TCRalphabeta/CD19-depleted stem cell transplant. These receptors all come from a male patient younger than 18 who had a stem cell transplant for acute lymphoblastic leukemia, so the T cells may come from the graft donor. The CDR3 runs from the conserved cysteine through the conserved F or W. The D gene is left open where the match is weak. For some rows the clone size is stated as once, few or many, or as a class when expanded; others skip it.

v_gene	d_gene	j_gene	abundance	CDR3nt	CDR3aa
TRBV6-5	TRBD2	TRBJ2-2	.	TGTGCCAGCAGTAACCCTCTAGCGGCGAACACCGGGGAGCTGTTTTTT	CASSNPLAANTGELFF
TRBV5-1	.	TRBJ2-1	.	TGCGCCAGCAGCTTGGCCGAGCTAAATGAGCAGTTCTTC	CASSLAELNEQFF
TRBV6-1	TRBD1	TRBJ2-2	few	TGTGCCAGCAGTCAGGGCAGGGGGCTCGCCGGGGAGCTGTTTTTT	CASSQGRGLAGELFF
TRBV7-7	.	TRBJ2-7	.	TGTGCCAGCAGCCCCCGGGCACAGGGCCCCTCCTACGAGCAGTACTTC	CASSPRAQGPSYEQYF
TRBV21-1	.	TRBJ2-7	.	TGTGCCAGCAGTCTGGCCCCTAGCGGGAACTGGCGGGAGCAGTACTTC	CASSLAPSGNWREQYF
TRBV25-1	TRBD1	TRBJ2-7	.	TGTGCCAGCAAACCGGGGACAGGCACCTCGTGGGAGCAGTACTTC	CASKPGTGTSWEQYF
TRBV5-1	TRBD1	TRBJ2-5	few	TGCGCCAGCAGCGGACAGGGGAAAGAGACCCAGTACTTC	CASSGQGKETQYF
TRBV19	TRBD1	TRBJ2-7	many	TGTGCCAGTAGTATGTGGTTAAGCCAGGGGACAGCGATCTACGAGCAGTACTTC	CASSMWLSQGTAIYEQYF
TRBV20-1	.	TRBJ2-3	few	TGCAGTGCCCGTAGCGGTGGGACAGCTCGCACAGATACGCAGTATTTT	CSARSGGTARTDTQYF
TRBV7-9	.	TRBJ2-1	.	TGTGCCAGCAGTTTTACAGGGAAGATACACAATGAGCAGTTCTTC	CASSFTGKIHNEQFF
TRBV4-3	TRBD2	TRBJ2-6	few	TGCGCCAGCAGCCCTCGGACGCCGGCTAGCGGGAGTGGTGGGGCCAACGTCCTGACTTTC	CASSPRTPASGSGGANVLTF
TRBV20-1	TRBD1	TRBJ1-1	.	TGCAGTGCAAGAGGCGGGACAGCGAACACTGAAGCTTTCTTT	CSARGGTANTEAFF
TRBV5-1	.	TRBJ2-2	.	TGCGCCAGCTATCCTAGGAGGTGGACCGGGGAGCTGTTTTTT	CASYPRRWTGELFF
TRBV11-2	TRBD2	TRBJ2-5	few	TGTGCCAGCAGCTTAGGTTGGTGGGAGGGCCTTGGAGAGACCCAGTACTTC	CASSLGWWEGLGETQYF
TRBV6-2/TRBV6-3	.	TRBJ2-1	.	TGTGCCAGCAAGTCCGTCGGGGAGCAGTTCTTC	CASKSVGEQFF
TRBV6-6	.	TRBJ1-2	.	TGTGCCAGCAGTTACTCTATTAACTATGGCTACACCTTC	CASSYSINYGYTF
TRBV24-1	TRBD2	TRBJ2-7	.	TGTGCCACCACGAGGACTAGCGGGAGGTCCTACGAGCAGTACTTC	CATTRTSGRSYEQYF
TRBV9	.	TRBJ2-5	few	TGTGCCAGCAGCGTAGAAGGGGGGTGGCAAGAGACCCAGTACTTC	CASSVEGGWQETQYF
TRBV4-1	TRBD1	TRBJ2-1	.	TGCGCCAGCAGCCACCGGACAGGGTTGATAGACAATGAGCAGTTCTTC	CASSHRTGLIDNEQFF
TRBV12-3/TRBV12-4	.	TRBJ1-2	few	TGTGCCAGCACCCCGGGACTTAAGGGCTACACCTTC	CASTPGLKGYTF
TRBV12-3/TRBV12-4	TRBD2	TRBJ2-2	few	TGTGCCAGCAGATACACCGGTCTAGCGGGAGGGTACACCGGGGAGCTGTTTTTT	CASRYTGLAGGYTGELFF
TRBV24-1	TRBD2	TRBJ2-1	few	TGTGCCACCCTCACCGGGACTAGCGCTTACAATGAGCAGTTCTTC	CATLTGTSAYNEQFF
TRBV5-1	TRBD1	TRBJ2-7	few	TGCGCCAGCCGCACAACAGGGGGCGCGTCAGACGAGCAGTACTTC	CASRTTGGASDEQYF
TRBV18	.	TRBJ2-5	.	TGTGCCAGCTCACCACCGGCGGGGAGGCGAGAGACCCAGTACTTC	CASSPPAGRRETQYF
TRBV4-2	TRBD2	TRBJ2-3	few	TGTGCCAGCAGCCAAGATGGGCTAGCGGGAGGCGGTACAGATACGCAGTATTTT	CASSQDGLAGGGTDTQYF
TRBV2	TRBD2	TRBJ2-1	.	TGTGCCAGCAGTTCCGGGACTAGCGGGAGTAATCCGCATGAGCAGTTCTTC	CASSSGTSGSNPHEQFF
TRBV12-3/TRBV12-4	TRBD2	TRBJ2-3	.	TGTGCCAGCAGTTCCCGACTAGCGGGGGGAACAGATACGCAGTATTTT	CASSSRLAGGTDTQYF